This TCR beta chain appears in the sequencing data of a study of shared clonotypes between healthy human individuals. Study in general: CD4 naive and CD4 memory each took three plates per donor, while CD8 naive took two and CD8 memory one. Study results and caveats: Across subsets, estimated richness was generally greater for naive than for memory populations.

As for this clone: Its antigen is not known.

The data were produced by immunoSEQ multiplex PCR, yet TCRdb's version contains in-frame clones alone and is incomplete. The repertoire holds a few hundred thousand clones, with approximately 97% as singletons. CD45RO+ cells joined CCR7-negative CD45RA+ TemRA cells to form CD8 memory. This clonotype was obtained from a man younger than 40 in good health. The source material was memory CD8+ T cells sorted from blood. Indicated subset: CD45RO+ cells pooled with CCR7-negative TemRA cells.

The CDR3 is CASSGGLAGVWEQYF. CDR3 DNA sequence: TGCGCCAGCAGCGGCGGACTAGCGGGAGTGTGGGAGCAGTACTTC. This chain links TRBV5-1 with TRBJ2-7, with 13 bases matching TRBD2. Germline-derived CDR1 and CDR2 are SGHRS and YFSETQ. The CDR3 length is 15 residues. V shed 4 bases, J shed 7 bases, and the junction held 8 bases outside the gene matches.